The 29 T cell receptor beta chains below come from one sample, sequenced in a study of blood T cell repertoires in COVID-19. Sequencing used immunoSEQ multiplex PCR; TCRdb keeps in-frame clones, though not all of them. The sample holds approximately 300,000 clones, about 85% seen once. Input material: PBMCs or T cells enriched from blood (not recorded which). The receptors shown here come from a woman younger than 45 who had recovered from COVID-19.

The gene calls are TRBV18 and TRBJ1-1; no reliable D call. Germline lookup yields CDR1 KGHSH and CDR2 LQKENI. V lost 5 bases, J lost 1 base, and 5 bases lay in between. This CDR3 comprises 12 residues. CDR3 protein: CASSGGNTEAFF. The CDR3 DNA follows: TGTGCCAGCTCAGGCGGGAACACTGAAGCTTTCTTT.

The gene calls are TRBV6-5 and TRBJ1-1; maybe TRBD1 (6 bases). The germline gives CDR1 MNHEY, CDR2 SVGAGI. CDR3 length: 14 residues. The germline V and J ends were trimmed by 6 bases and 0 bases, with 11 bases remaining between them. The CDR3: CASSRTDLNTEAFF. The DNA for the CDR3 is TGTGCCAGCAGCCGGACAGACCTGAACACTGAAGCTTTCTTT.

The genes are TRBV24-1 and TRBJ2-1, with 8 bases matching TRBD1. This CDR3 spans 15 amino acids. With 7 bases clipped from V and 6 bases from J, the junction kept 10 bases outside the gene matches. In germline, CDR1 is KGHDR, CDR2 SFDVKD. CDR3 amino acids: CATSPSGTGVNEQFF. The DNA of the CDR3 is TGTGCCACCAGCCCCTCGGGGACAGGAGTCAATGAGCAGTTCTTC.

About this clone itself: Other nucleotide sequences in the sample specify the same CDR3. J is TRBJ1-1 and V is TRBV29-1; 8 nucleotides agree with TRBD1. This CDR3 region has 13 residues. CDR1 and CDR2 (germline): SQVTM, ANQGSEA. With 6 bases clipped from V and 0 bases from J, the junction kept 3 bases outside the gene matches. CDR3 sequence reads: CSVRTGLNTEAFF. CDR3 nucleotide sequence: TGCAGCGTAAGGACAGGGTTGAACACTGAAGCTTTCTTT.

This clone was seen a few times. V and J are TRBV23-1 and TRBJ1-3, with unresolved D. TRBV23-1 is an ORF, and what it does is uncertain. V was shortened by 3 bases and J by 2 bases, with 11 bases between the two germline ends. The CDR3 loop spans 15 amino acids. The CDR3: CASSQLAETGNTIYF. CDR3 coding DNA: TGCGCCAGCAGTCAGCTAGCCGAAACTGGAAACACCATATATTTT.

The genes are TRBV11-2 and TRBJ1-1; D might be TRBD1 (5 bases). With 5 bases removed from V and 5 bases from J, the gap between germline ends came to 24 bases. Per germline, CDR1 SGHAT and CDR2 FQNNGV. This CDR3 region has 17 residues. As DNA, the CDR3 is TGTGCCAGCAGCCCCCTCGGGACCGCAGCGGGCCCGACTGAAGCTTTCTTT. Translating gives CASSPLGTAAGPTEAFF.

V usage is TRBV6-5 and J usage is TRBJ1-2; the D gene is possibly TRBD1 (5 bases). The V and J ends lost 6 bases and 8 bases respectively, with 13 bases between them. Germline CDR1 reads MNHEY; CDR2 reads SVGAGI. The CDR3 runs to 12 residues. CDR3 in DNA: TGTGCCAGCAGCCCGGGGGGAGGGGGCTACACCTTC. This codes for CASSPGGGGYTF.

The CDR3 sequence: CASSLTAGNTIYF. CDR3 DNA sequence: TGCGCCAGCAGCTTGACAGCAGGAAACACCATATATTTT. The rearrangement links TRBV5-1 to TRBJ1-3; D is unresolved. V was cut by 1 base and J by 4 bases, with 6 bases left in between. The CDR3 length is 13 residues. Germline V gene data show CDR1 as SGHRS and CDR2 as YFSETQ.

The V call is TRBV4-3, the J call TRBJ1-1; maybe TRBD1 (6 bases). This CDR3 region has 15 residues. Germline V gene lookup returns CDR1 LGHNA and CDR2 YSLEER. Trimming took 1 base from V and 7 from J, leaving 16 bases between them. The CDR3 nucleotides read TGCGCCAGCAGCCAAGCGATTCGGACAGCGGTTGAAGCTTTCTTT. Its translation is CASSQAIRTAVEAFF.

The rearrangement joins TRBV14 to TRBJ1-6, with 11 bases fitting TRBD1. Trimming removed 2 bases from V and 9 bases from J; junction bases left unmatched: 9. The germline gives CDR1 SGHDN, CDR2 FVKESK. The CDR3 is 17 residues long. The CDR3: CASSQRPSGTGGSPLHF. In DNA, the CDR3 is TGTGCCAGCAGCCAAAGGCCTTCCGGGACAGGGGGTTCACCCCTCCACTTT.

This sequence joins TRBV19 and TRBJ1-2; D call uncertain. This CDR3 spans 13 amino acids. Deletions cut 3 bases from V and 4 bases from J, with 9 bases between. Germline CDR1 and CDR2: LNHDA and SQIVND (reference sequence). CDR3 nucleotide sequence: TGTGCCAGTAGTATCGGGAAAAGCTATGGCTACACCTTC. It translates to CASSIGKSYGYTF.

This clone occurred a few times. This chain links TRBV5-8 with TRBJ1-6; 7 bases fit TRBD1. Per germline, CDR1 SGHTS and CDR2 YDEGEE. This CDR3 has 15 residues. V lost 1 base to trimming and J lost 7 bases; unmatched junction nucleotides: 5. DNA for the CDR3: TGTGCCAGCAGCTTGCCAGGGACAGTCAATTCACCCCTCCACTTT. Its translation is CASSLPGTVNSPLHF.

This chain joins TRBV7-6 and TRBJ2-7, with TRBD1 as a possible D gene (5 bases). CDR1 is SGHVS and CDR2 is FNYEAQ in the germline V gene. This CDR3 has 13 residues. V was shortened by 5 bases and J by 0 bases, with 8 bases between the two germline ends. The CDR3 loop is CASSVQGSYEQYF. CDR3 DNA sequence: TGTGCCAGCAGCGTCCAGGGCTCCTACGAGCAGTACTTC.

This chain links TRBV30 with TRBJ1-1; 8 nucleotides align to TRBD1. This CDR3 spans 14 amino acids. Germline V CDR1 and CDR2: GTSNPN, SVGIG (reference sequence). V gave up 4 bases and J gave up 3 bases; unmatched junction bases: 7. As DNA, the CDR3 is TGTGCCTGGACCCACGGACAGGGCCACACTGAAGCTTTCTTT. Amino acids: CAWTHGQGHTEAFF. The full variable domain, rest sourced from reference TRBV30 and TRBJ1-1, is SQTIHQWPATLVQPVGSPLSLECTVEGTSNPNLYWYRQAAGRGLQLLFYSVGIGQISSEVPQNLSASRPQDRQFILSSKKLLLSDSGFYLCAWTHGQGHTEAFFGQGTRLTVV.

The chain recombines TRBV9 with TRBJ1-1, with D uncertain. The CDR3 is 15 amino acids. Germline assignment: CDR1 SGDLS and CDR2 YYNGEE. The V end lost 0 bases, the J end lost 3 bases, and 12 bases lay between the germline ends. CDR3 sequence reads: CASSVGSGRYTEAFF. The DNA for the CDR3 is TGTGCCAGCAGCGTAGGATCAGGCAGGTACACTGAAGCTTTCTTT.

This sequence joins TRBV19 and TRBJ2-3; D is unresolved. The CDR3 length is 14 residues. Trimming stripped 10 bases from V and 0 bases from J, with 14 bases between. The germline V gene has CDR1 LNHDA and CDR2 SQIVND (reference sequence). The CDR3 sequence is CATRGPFSTDTQYF. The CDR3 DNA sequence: TGTGCCACCCGCGGCCCTTTCAGCACAGATACGCAGTATTTT.

CDR3 sequence: CASSTPGTDNEQFF. CDR3 DNA sequence: TGTGCCAGCAGCACTCCCGGGACAGACAATGAGCAGTTCTTC. The chain uses TRBV9 and TRBJ2-1, with 7 bases identical to TRBD1. This CDR3 has 14 amino acids. V lost 4 bases, J lost 5 bases, and 6 bases stayed unmatched. Germline V gives CDR1 SGDLS, CDR2 YYNGEE.

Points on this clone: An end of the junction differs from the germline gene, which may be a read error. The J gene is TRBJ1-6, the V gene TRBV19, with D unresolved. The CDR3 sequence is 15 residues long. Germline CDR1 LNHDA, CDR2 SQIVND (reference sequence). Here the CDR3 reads CASSDRPGDNSPLHF. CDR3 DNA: TGTGCCAGTAGTGACCGCCCCGGGGATAACTCACCCCTCCACTTT.

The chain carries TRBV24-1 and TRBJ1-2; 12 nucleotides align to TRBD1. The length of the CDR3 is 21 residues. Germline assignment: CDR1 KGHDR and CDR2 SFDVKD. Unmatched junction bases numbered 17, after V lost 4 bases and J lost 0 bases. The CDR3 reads CATSDPNVGDRGRITNYGYTF. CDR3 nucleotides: TGTGCCACCAGTGACCCTAACGTGGGGGACAGGGGGCGAATTACTAACTATGGCTACACCTTC.

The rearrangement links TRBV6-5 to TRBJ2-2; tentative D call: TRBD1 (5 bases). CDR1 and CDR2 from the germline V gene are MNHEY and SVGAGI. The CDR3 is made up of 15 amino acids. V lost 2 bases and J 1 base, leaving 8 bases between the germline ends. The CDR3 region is CASSYVQGNTGELFF. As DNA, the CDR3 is TGTGCCAGCAGTTACGTGCAGGGGAACACCGGGGAGCTGTTTTTT.

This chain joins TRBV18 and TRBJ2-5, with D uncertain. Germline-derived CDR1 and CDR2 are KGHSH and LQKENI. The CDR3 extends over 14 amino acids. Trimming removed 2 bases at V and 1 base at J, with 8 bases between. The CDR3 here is CASSPLQSQETQYF. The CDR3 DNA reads TGTGCCAGCTCACCATTGCAGTCCCAAGAGACCCAGTACTTC.

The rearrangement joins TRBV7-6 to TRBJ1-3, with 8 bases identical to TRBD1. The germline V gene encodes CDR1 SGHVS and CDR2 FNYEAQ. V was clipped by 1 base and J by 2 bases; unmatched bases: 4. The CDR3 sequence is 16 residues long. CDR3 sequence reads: CASSLGTGIAGNTIYF. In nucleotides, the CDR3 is TGTGCCAGCAGCTTAGGGACAGGGATCGCTGGAAACACCATATATTTT.

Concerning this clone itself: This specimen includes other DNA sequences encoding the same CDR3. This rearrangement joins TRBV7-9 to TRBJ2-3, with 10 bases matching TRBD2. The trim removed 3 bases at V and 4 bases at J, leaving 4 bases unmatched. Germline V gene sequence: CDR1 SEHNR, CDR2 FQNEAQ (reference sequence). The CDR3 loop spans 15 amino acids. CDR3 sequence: CASSLVSGGADTQYF. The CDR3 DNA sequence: TGTGCCAGCAGCTTGGTGAGCGGGGGGGCAGATACGCAGTATTTT.

The CDR3 DNA follows: TGTGCCTGGAGTAGCCAACAGCACTCCTATAATTCACCCCTCCACTTT. This translates into CAWSSQQHSYNSPLHF. J is TRBJ1-6 and V is TRBV30; D remains ambiguous. Germline CDR1 and CDR2: GTSNPN and SVGIG (reference sequence). The CDR3 is 16 residues long. V lost 2 bases to trimming and J lost 0 bases, with 11 bases between them.

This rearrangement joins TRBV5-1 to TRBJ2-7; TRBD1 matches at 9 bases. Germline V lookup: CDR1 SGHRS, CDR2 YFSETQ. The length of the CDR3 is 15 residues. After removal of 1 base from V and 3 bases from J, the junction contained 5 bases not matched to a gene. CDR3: CASSLMGQGRYEQYF. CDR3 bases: TGCGCCAGCAGCTTGATGGGACAGGGACGCTACGAGCAGTACTTC.

The CDR3 DNA reads TGTGCCAGCAGCTTACCCGGAGAACCCACCCAGTGGACCCAGTACTTC. It yields the protein CASSLPGEPTQWTQYF. The rearrangement joins TRBV7-3 to TRBJ2-5, with no clear D. The CDR3 totals 16 residues. Germline-derived CDR1 and CDR2 are SGHTA and FQGTGA. V dropped 2 bases and J dropped 7 bases, with 20 bases sitting between them. Variable domain in full (rest from reference TRBV7-3 and TRBJ2-5): GAGVSQTPSNKVTEKGKYVELRCDPISGHTALYWYRQSLGQGPEFLIYFQGTGAADDSGLPNDRFFAVRPEGSVSTLKIQRTERGDSAVYLCASSLPGEPTQWTQYFGPGTRLLVL.

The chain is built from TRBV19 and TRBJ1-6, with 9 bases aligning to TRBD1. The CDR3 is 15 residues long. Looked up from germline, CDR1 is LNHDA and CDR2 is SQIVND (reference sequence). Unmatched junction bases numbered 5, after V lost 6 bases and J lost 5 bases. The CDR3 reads CASSGDRVDNSPLHF. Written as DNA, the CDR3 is TGTGCCAGTAGCGGGGACAGGGTCGATAATTCACCCCTCCACTTT.

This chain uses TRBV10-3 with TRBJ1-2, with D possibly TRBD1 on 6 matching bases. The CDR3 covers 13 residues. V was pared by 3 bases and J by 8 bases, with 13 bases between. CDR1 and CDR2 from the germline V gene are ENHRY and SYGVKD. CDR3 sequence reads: CAISDRGREGYTF. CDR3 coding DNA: TGTGCCATCAGTGACAGGGGAAGGGAAGGCTACACCTTC.

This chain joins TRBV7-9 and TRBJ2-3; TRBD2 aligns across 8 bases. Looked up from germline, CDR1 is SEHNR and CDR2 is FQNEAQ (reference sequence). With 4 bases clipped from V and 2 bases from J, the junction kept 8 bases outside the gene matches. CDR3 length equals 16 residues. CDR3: CASSSLPGLDTDTQYF. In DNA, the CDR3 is TGTGCCAGCAGCTCACTCCCGGGACTAGACACAGATACGCAGTATTTT.